The rows below give T cell receptor beta chains drawn from one sample of a study of human T cells and chemical hapten exposure. TCRdb itself ran the RACE reads through MiXCR, one entry per CDR3 protein. The table has tens of thousands of distinct CDR3 sequences, 9.5% to 15% seen once. The sequences come from whole blood, collected in connection with sensitization to the hapten diphenylcyclopropenone (DPC). These receptors were obtained from a woman in her thirties or forties with alopecia areata. Some clones in this sample may be carry-over from other donors' samples. Each CDR3 is given without its conserved first and last residue.

V gene | CDR3 protein
TRBV12-3/TRBV12-4 | ASTHGQVAY
TRBV27 | ASRVRGLLVYNEQF
TRBV6-5 | ASSAQDWGYT
TRBV28 | ASQAPLGGRVSYEQY
TRBV20-1 | SAGGLSSYNEQF
TRBV5-1 | ASSSLVGVTSYEQY
TRBV28 | ASSLLGQGAYEQY
TRBV5-1 | ASSLPGYSNEQF
TRBV2 | ASSAGTEYNEQF
TRBV3-1 | ASSQAAAYEQY
TRBV7-9 | ASSLGQRELF
TRBV28 | ASRPPYRGRPGEQF
TRBV2 | ASKEIVQETQY
TRBV6-4 | ASATSGGAYEQF
TRBV19 | ASSSLLHSGRVIYNEQF
TRBV7-2 | ASSLERHYNSPLH
TRBV5-4 | ASSQGPHSGNTIY
TRBV5-6 | ASSLIGGYT
TRBV7-2 | ASSPGTGDNSPLH
TRBV29-1 | SVAGSDYGYT
TRBV28 | ASSFQGRGNYEQY
TRBV10-3 | AISAPGQGREAF
TRBV18 | ASSLSDGYEQY
TRBV24-1 | ATSALSGYGYT
TRBV20-1 | SARGQTIEAF
TRBV7-2 | ASSLVGYAF
TRBV2 | ASSEAGTRGEKLF
TRBV5-6 | ASSGVGNEQF
TRBV5-1 | ASSLKVAENTGELF
TRBV19 | ASRLNPQDNGYT
TRBV29-1 | SVGTSLFQETQY
TRBV20-1 | SASLAGTSSYEQY
TRBV27 | ASSQGQGATEAF
TRBV10-2 | ASQDRAGTDTQY
TRBV30 | AWSIVRYEQY
TRBV28 | AIEDTGELF
TRBV29-1 | SADNEQF
TRBV6-5 | ASSSGQGGSYNEQF
TRBV29-1 | SVGDRNSYEQY
TRBV28 | ASSPPDPFHEQF